The rows below give T cell receptor beta chains drawn from one sample of a study of blood T cell repertoires in COVID-19. Generated by immunoSEQ multiplex PCR, the TCRdb table keeps only in-frame clones and is missing some. Of about 150,000 clones listed, 75% to 85% were seen once; the top ten hold around 4%. Input material: peripheral blood. These receptors originate from a man aged 60-69 years with acute or convalescent COVID-19. CDR3s include the opening cysteine and the closing phenylalanine or tryptophan. D genes are given only for firm matches. Not all rows give a size; the values are once, few, many and, for expanded clones, a class.

v_gene,abundance,d_gene,j_gene,CDR3nt,CDR3aa
TRBV7-2,once,NA,TRBJ2-5,TGTGCCAGCAGCCCGTCAGGGGAAGAGACCCAGTACTTC,CASSPSGEETQYF
TRBV6-5,NA,NA,TRBJ2-7,TGTGCCAGCATCATAGGGGGAGAGCAGTACTTC,CASIIGGEQYF
TRBV7-6,once,NA,TRBJ2-5,TGTGCCAGCAGCTTTGGACTTTCTCTCCAAGAGACCCAGTACTTC,CASSFGLSLQETQYF
TRBV18,NA,NA,TRBJ2-3,TGTGCCAGCTCACCTCCTAGTCGGGTATTGACAGATACGCAGTATTTT,CASSPPSRVLTDTQYF
TRBV5-4,NA,NA,TRBJ1-6,TGTGCCAGCAGACGACAGTCGAATAATTCACCCCTCCACTTT,CASRRQSNNSPLHF
TRBV6-4,NA,NA,TRBJ1-5,TGTGCCAGCAGGATCAGGGATAGCAATCAGCCCCAGCATTTT,CASRIRDSNQPQHF
TRBV2,NA,TRBD2,TRBJ2-7,TGTGCCGGTCAAACTAGCGAGTACTACGAGCAGTACTTC,CAGQTSEYYEQYF
TRBV21-1,NA,NA,TRBJ2-7,TGTGCCAGCAGCAAAGAGGGGACAGGTAAAGACGGAGACGAGCAGTACTTC,CASSKEGTGKDGDEQYF
TRBV30,NA,TRBD2,TRBJ2-7,TGTGCCTGGAGTAGCGGGAGCGAGCAGTACTTC,CAWSSGSEQYF
TRBV4-1,NA,NA,TRBJ1-2,TGCGCCAGCAGCTCAAACCCCGCAGTCTTCTATGGCTACACCTTC,CASSSNPAVFYGYTF
TRBV29-1,NA,TRBD2,TRBJ2-5,TGCAGCGTTGAAATAGCGGGAGGGTGGAAGGAGACCCAGTACTTC,CSVEIAGGWKETQYF
TRBV28,NA,TRBD1,TRBJ2-5,TGTGCCAGCAGCCAAAGGGGGGGACAGGGCCGAGGTTACCAAGAGACCCAGTACTTC,CASSQRGGQGRGYQETQYF
TRBV18,NA,NA,TRBJ1-1,TGTGCCAGCTCACAACGGGGGAACACTGAAGCTTTCTTT,CASSQRGNTEAFF
TRBV28,once,NA,TRBJ2-1,TGTGCCAGCAGTGTCCTAAGGGAGTCCTACAATGAGCAGTTCTTC,CASSVLRESYNEQFF
TRBV5-1,NA,NA,TRBJ2-6,TGCGCCAGCAGCGATCAGGGGTCTGGGGCCAACGTCCTGACTTTC,CASSDQGSGANVLTF
TRBV5-5,once,TRBD1,TRBJ2-3,TGTGCCAGCAGCTTGGGGACAGGGGGGTTTTTTAGCACAGATACGCAGTATTTT,CASSLGTGGFFSTDTQYF
TRBV7-9,NA,NA,TRBJ2-7,TGTGCCAGCAGCTTAGGGACATCGATCGACGAGCAGTACTTC,CASSLGTSIDEQYF
TRBV20-1,few,NA,TRBJ2-1,TGCAGTGCTATACTAGCCAATGAGCAGTTCTTC,CSAILANEQFF
TRBV2,NA,NA,TRBJ1-1,TGTGCCAGCAGTGAGCGGCAGGGAGGAACTGAAGCTTTCTTT,CASSERQGGTEAFF
TRBV5-1,NA,NA,TRBJ2-6,TGCGCCAGCAGACTCACAGTGTCTGGGGCCAACGTCCTGACTTTC,CASRLTVSGANVLTF
TRBV11-2,NA,TRBD2,TRBJ2-5,TGTGCCAGCAGCCCCGGGGGGTCGGGAGAGACCCAGTACTTC,CASSPGGSGETQYF
TRBV10-3,NA,TRBD1,TRBJ2-1,TGTGCCATCAGTGAGTCAGACAGGGGGAAAGACAATGAGCAGTTCTTC,CAISESDRGKDNEQFF
TRBV29-1,NA,TRBD1,TRBJ1-1,TGCAGCGCCCGACAGGGCTTAGGCACTGAAGCTTTCTTT,CSARQGLGTEAFF
TRBV5-1,NA,NA,TRBJ1-4,TGCGCCAGCAGCCCACAGGAAACTAATGAAAAACTGTTTTTT,CASSPQETNEKLFF
TRBV7-9,NA,TRBD1,TRBJ1-4,TGTGCCAGCAGCTTAGACAGGGGGCTGAGTGAAAAACTGTTTTTT,CASSLDRGLSEKLFF
TRBV19,NA,TRBD1,TRBJ2-7,TGTGCCAGTAGTATAAAGAGGACAGGCTACTTC,CASSIKRTGYF
TRBV28,NA,TRBD2,TRBJ2-2,TGTGCCAGCAGAGAAGGACTAGCGTACACCGGGGAGCTGTTTTTT,CASREGLAYTGELFF
TRBV3-1/TRBV3-2,few,NA,TRBJ1-1,TGTGCCAGCAGCGCTCACTTCGGGGAGGGCACTGAAGCTTTCTTT,CASSAHFGEGTEAFF
TRBV13,NA,TRBD2,TRBJ2-1,TGTGCCAGCAGCACGGGACTAGCGGGTTACAATGAGCAGTTCTTC,CASSTGLAGYNEQFF
TRBV18,NA,NA,TRBJ1-2,TGTGCCAGCTCACCAATGGGCCAGGGCGCAGCTAACTATGGCTACACCTTC,CASSPMGQGAANYGYTF
TRBV4-1,NA,NA,TRBJ2-7,TGCGCCAGCAGCCAAGTAAGAGGGGGGGCCTACGAGCAGTACTTC,CASSQVRGGAYEQYF
TRBV14,NA,NA,TRBJ2-3,TGTGCCAGCAGCCAAGACTTCGCGGGCTGGGCGCAGTATTTT,CASSQDFAGWAQYF
TRBV28,few,TRBD2,TRBJ2-5,TGTGCCAGCCATACTAGCGGCGGGAACCAAGAGACCCAGTACTTC,CASHTSGGNQETQYF
TRBV28,NA,NA,TRBJ2-2,TGTGCCAGCAGCCCGGGACAGAACACCGGGGAGCTGTTTTTT,CASSPGQNTGELFF
TRBV30,NA,NA,TRBJ2-2,TGTGCCTGGAAAGAAGCGGGCACGAACACCGGGGAGCTGTTTTTT,CAWKEAGTNTGELFF
TRBV3-1/TRBV3-2,NA,NA,TRBJ2-2,TGTGCCAGCAGCCAAGAATACCAGGCGAACACCGGGGAGCTGTTTTTT,CASSQEYQANTGELFF
TRBV28,NA,NA,TRBJ2-3,TGTGCCAGCAACCAGCGAGGGAGCTCAAACACAGATACGCAGTATTTT,CASNQRGSSNTDTQYF
TRBV20-1,NA,NA,TRBJ2-1,TGCAGTGCTAGACGAGGCGAGCAGTTCTTC,CSARRGEQFF
TRBV19,NA,NA,TRBJ2-3,TGTGCCAGTAGTATGAGGACTGGGCCCCAGGATACGCAGTATTTT,CASSMRTGPQDTQYF
TRBV9,NA,NA,TRBJ1-2,TGTGCCAGCAGCGTTGGACAGTTCCACGCCGAAACGTATGGCTACACCTTC,CASSVGQFHAETYGYTF
TRBV24-1,NA,TRBD1,TRBJ2-5,TGTGCCACCAGTGAAGGACAGGGATTAGGGACCCAGTACTTC,CATSEGQGLGTQYF
TRBV2,NA,TRBD1,TRBJ2-1,TGTGCCAGCACCCTCCCGGGGACAGGGTCGGGGGAGTGGTCCTACAATGAGCAGTTCTTC,CASTLPGTGSGEWSYNEQFF
TRBV11-2,NA,TRBD1,TRBJ2-3,TGTGCCAGCAGCTTTAGAGGGGGCGCAGATACGCAGTATTTT,CASSFRGGADTQYF
TRBV6-5,NA,TRBD1,TRBJ1-1,TGTGCCAGCACCTGGGACAGGGTGAACACTGAAGCTTTCTTT,CASTWDRVNTEAFF
TRBV7-2,NA,NA,TRBJ2-3,TGTGCCAGCAGCTCGTGGGCGGGAGATACGCAGTATTTT,CASSSWAGDTQYF
TRBV10-3,NA,NA,TRBJ2-7,TGTGCCATCAGTTACCAGGGTTACGAGCAGTACTTC,CAISYQGYEQYF
TRBV4-1,NA,TRBD1,TRBJ2-3,TGCGCCAGCAGCCCGGGACAGGGAAGAAGCACAGATACGCAGTATTTT,CASSPGQGRSTDTQYF
TRBV7-9,few,NA,TRBJ1-5,TGTGCCAGCAGCTTAGATTCAGGGTCGCTTCAGCCCCAGCATTTT,CASSLDSGSLQPQHF
TRBV14,NA,NA,TRBJ1-3,TGTGCCAGCAGCCAAGAGTATCTTGGAAACACCATATATTTT,CASSQEYLGNTIYF
TRBV5-1,many,NA,TRBJ1-1,TGCGCCAGCAGCCCAAGACAGGAAGTCACTGAAGCTTTCTTT,CASSPRQEVTEAFF
TRBV18,NA,NA,TRBJ2-1,TGTGCCAGCTCACCACCCCCCCAGTCCTTCTCCTACAATGAGCAGTTCTTC,CASSPPPQSFSYNEQFF
TRBV19,NA,NA,TRBJ1-5,TGTGCCAGTAGTAAACAGGGTAGCAATCAGCCCCAGCATTTT,CASSKQGSNQPQHF